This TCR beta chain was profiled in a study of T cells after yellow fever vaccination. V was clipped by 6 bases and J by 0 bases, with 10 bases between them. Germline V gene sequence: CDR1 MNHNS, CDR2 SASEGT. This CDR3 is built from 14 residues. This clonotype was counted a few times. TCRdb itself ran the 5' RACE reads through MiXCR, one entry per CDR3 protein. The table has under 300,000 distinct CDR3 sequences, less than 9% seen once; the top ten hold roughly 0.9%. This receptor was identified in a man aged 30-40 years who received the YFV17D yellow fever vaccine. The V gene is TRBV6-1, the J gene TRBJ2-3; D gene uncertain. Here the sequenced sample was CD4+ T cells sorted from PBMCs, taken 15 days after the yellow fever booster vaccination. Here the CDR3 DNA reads TGTGCCAGCAGGGCGTTAGATAGCACAGATACGCAGTATTTT. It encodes CASRALDSTDTQYF.